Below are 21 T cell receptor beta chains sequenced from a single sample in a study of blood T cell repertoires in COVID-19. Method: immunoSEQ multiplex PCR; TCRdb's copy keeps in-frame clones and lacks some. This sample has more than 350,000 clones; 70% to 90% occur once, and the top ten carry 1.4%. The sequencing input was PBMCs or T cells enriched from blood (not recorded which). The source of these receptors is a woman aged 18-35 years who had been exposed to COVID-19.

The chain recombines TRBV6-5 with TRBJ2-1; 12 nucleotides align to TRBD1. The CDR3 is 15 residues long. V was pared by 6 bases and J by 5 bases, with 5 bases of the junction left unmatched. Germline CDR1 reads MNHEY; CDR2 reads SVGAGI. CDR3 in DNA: TGTGCCAGCAGGGTAGGGACAGGGGGCCACAATGAGCAGTTCTTC. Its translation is CASRVGTGGHNEQFF.

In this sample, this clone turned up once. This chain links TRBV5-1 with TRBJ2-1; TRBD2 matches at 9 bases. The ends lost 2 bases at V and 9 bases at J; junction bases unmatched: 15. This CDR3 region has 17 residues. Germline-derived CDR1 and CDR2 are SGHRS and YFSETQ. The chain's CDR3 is CASSLSSPAGGWGEQFF. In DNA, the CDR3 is TGCGCCAGCAGCTTAAGCTCCCCAGCGGGGGGTTGGGGTGAGCAGTTCTTC.

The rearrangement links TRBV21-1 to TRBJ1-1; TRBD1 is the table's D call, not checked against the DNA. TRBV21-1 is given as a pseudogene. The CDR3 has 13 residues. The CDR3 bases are TGTGCCAGCAGCCAGGGATCAAACACTGAAGCTTTCTTT. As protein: CASSQGSNTEAFF.

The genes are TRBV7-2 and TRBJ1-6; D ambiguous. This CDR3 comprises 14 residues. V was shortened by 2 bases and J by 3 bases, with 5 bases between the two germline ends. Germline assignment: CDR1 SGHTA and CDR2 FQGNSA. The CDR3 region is CASSLQNYNSPLHF. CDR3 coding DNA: TGTGCCAGCAGCTTACAAAACTATAATTCACCCCTCCACTTT.

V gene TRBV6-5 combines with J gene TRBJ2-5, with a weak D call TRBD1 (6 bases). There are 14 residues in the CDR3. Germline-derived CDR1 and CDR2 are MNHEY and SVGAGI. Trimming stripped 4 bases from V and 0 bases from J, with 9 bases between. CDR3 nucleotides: TGTGCCAGCAGTTCAAGGGGGAACCAAGAGACCCAGTACTTC. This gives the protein CASSSRGNQETQYF.

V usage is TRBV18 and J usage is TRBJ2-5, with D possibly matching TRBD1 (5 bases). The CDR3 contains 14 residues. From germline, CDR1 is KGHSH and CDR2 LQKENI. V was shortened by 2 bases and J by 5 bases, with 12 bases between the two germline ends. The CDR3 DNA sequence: TGTGCCAGCTCACCATATCAGGGTATGGAGACCCAGTACTTC. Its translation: CASSPYQGMETQYF.

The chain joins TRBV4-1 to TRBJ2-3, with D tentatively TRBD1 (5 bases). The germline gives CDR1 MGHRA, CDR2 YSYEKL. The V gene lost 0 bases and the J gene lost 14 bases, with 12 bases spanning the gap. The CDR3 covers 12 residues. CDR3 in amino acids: CASSQEGQERYF. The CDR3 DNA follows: TGCGCCAGCAGCCAAGAGGGGCAGGAAAGGTATTTT.

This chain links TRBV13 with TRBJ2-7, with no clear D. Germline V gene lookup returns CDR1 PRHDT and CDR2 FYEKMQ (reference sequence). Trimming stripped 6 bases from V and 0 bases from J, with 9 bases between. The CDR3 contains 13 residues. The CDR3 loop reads CASSLADSYEQYF. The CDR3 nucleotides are TGTGCCAGCAGTTTGGCGGACTCCTACGAGCAGTACTTC.

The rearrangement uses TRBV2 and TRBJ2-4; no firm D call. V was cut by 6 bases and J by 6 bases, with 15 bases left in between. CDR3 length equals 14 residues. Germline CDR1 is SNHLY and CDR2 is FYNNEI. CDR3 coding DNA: TGTGCCAGCAGCTTGACTTCCACGGGAAACATTCAGTACTTC. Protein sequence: CASSLTSTGNIQYF. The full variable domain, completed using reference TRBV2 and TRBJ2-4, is EPEVTQTPSHQVTQMGQEVILRCVPISNHLYFYWYRQILGQKVEFLVSFYNNEISEKSEIFDDQFSVERPDGSNFTLKIRSTKLEDSAMYFCASSLTSTGNIQYFGAGTRLSVL.

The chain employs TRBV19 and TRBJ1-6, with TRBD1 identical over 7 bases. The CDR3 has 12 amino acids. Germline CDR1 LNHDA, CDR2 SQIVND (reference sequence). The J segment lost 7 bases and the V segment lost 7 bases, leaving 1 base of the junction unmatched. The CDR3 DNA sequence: TGTGCCAGTAACAGGGGAAATTCACCCCTCCACTTT. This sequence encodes CASNRGNSPLHF.

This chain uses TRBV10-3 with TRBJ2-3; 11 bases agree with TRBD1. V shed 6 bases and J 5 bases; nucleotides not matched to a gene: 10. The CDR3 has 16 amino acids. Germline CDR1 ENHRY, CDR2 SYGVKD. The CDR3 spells CAIRGRTGGLGDTQYF. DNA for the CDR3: TGTGCCATCAGGGGACGGACAGGGGGCCTCGGAGATACGCAGTATTTT.

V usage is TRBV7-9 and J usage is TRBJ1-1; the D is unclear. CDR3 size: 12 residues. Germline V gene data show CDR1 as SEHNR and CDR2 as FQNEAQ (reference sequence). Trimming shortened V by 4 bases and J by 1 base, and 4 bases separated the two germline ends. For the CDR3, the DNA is TGTGCCAGCAGCTACAGGAACACTGAAGCTTTCTTT. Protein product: CASSYRNTEAFF.

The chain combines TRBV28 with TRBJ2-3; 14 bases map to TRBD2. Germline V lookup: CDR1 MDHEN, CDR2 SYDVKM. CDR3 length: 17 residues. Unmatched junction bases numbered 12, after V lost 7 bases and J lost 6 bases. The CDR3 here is CASTNLRGLAGVDTQYF. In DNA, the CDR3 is TGTGCCAGCACCAACTTGCGGGGACTAGCGGGAGTTGATACGCAGTATTTT.

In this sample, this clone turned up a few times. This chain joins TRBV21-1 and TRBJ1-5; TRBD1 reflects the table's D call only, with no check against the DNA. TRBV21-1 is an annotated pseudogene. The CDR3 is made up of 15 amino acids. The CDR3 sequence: CASSKGQGGDQPQHF. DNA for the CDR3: TGTGCCAGCAGCAAAGGTCAGGGTGGTGATCAGCCCCAGCATTTT.

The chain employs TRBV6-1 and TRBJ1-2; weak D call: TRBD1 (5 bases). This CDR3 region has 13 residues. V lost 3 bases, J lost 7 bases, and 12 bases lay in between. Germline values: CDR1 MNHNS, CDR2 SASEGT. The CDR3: CASSEDILAGYTF. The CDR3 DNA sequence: TGTGCCAGCAGTGAGGACATATTAGCTGGCTACACCTTC.

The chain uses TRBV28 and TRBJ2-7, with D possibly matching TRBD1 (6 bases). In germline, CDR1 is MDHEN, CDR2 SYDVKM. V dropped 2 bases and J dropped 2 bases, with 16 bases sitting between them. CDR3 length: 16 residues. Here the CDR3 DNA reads TGTGCCAGCAGTTTAATGTCTGGGGACACACCCTACGAGCAGTACTTC. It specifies CASSLMSGDTPYEQYF.

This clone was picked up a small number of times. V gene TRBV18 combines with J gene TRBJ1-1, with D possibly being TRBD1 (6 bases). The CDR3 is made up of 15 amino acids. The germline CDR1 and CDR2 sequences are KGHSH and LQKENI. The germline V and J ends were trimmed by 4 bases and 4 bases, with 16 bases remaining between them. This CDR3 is CASSLTGTLVTEAFF. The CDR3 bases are TGTGCCAGCTCACTTACAGGGACCTTGGTCACTGAAGCTTTCTTT.

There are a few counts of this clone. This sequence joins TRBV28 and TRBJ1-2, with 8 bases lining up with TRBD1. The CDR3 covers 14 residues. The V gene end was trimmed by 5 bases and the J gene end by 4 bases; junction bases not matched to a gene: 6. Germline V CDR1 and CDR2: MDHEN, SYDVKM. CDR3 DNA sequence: TGTGCCAGCAGTCCAGGGGGCGTAGGCTATGGCTACACCTTC. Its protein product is CASSPGGVGYGYTF.

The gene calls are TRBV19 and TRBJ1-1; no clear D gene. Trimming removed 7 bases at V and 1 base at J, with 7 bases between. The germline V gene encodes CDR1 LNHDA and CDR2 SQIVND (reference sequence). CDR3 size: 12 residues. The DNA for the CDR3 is TGTGCCAGTAAGTCAGAGAACACTGAAGCTTTCTTT. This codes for CASKSENTEAFF.

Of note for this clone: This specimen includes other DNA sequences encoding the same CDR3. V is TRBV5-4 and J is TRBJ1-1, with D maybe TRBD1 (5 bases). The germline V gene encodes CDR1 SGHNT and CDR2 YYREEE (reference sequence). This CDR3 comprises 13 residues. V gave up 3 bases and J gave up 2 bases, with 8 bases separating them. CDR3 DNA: TGTGCCAGCAGCTGGGGCAGAAACACTGAAGCTTTCTTT. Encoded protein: CASSWGRNTEAFF.

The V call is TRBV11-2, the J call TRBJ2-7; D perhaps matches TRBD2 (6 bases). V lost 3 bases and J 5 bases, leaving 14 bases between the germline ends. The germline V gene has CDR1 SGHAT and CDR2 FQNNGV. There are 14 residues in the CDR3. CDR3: CASSFITWEDEQYF. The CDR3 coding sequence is TGTGCCAGCAGCTTTATTACGTGGGAGGACGAGCAGTACTTC. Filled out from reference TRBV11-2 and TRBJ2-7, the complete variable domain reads EAGVAQSPRYKIIEKRQSVAFWCNPISGHATLYWYQQILGQGPKLLIQFQNNGVVDDSQLPKDRFSAERLKGVDSTLKIQPAKLEDSAVYLCASSFITWEDEQYFGPGTRLTVT.